Presented here are 16 T cell receptor beta chains from one specimen sequenced in a study of OX40 agonist ivuxolimab in advanced cancers. The data were produced by immunoSEQ multiplex PCR, yet TCRdb's version contains in-frame clones alone and is incomplete. This sample has roughly 62,000 clones; under 95% occur once, and the top ten carry less than 0.7%. Material: CD4+ or CD8+ T cells sorted from blood, obtained in a trial of the OX40 agonist ivuxolimab. The receptors shown here come from an adult with an advanced solid tumor such as melanoma, head and neck, liver or kidney cancer.

This rearrangement joins TRBV4-2 to TRBJ2-3; no reliable D call. Germline assignment: CDR1 LGHNA and CDR2 YNFKEQ. The CDR3 length is 16 residues. The V gene lost 1 base and the J gene lost 2 bases, with 13 bases spanning the gap. The CDR3, as DNA: TGTGCCAGCAGCCAAGGGACCCCGTCACACACAGATACGCAGTATTTT. Its translation: CASSQGTPSHTDTQYF.

Points on this clone: Germline and junction disagree at one end, which may indicate a read error. V and J are TRBV7-7 and TRBJ2-2, with 9 bases aligning to TRBD1. This CDR3 contains 17 residues. Germline lookup yields CDR1 SSHAT and CDR2 FNYEAQ (reference sequence). Here the CDR3 reads CASSLDRTGAVTGELFF. Written as DNA, the CDR3 is TGTGCTAGCAGCTTAGACAGGACAGGGGCCGTCACCGGGGAGCTGTTTTTT.

The chain links TRBV6-5 to TRBJ2-5; D gene uncertain. From germline, CDR1 is MNHEY and CDR2 SVGAGI. This CDR3 comprises 13 residues. Trimming took off 0 bases at V and 2 bases at J, with 4 bases between the two ends. The CDR3, as DNA: TGTGCCAGCAGTTACTCCCATCAAGAGACCCAGTACTTC. Its protein is CASSYSHQETQYF.

The chain carries TRBV7-9 and TRBJ2-2; no clear D. Germline CDR1 reads SEHNR; CDR2 reads FQNEAQ (reference sequence). V lost 1 base to trimming and J lost 6 bases, with 12 bases between them. The CDR3 has 15 amino acids. CDR3 DNA: TGTGCCAGCAGCTTAGGAAGGCCGCCCCCCGGGGAGCTGTTTTTT. It yields the protein CASSLGRPPPGELFF.

CDR3 in DNA: TGCGCCAGCAGCAGGATAGCGGGAGGGTCTTTGAATGAGCAGTTCTTC. It codes for CASSRIAGGSLNEQFF. The chain couples TRBV5-1 to TRBJ2-1, with TRBD2 matching over 11 bases. After removal of 4 bases from V and 7 bases from J, the junction contained 10 bases not matched to a gene. The CDR3 has 16 residues. Germline V gene lookup returns CDR1 SGHRS and CDR2 YFSETQ.

This chain joins TRBV9 and TRBJ1-2; 7 bases fit TRBD1. In germline, CDR1 is SGDLS, CDR2 YYNGEE. V shed 3 bases, J shed 4 bases, and the junction held 9 bases outside the gene matches. This CDR3 is built from 15 residues. The CDR3 protein is CASSEQTGSVYGYTF. In nucleotides, the CDR3 is TGTGCCAGCAGCGAACAGACAGGGTCCGTCTATGGCTACACCTTC.

The genes are TRBV27 and TRBJ1-6; D possibly corresponds to TRBD1 (6 bases). The length of the CDR3 is 13 residues. The V gene lost 5 bases and the J gene lost 8 bases, with 10 bases spanning the gap. Germline loops: CDR1 MNHEY, CDR2 SMNVEV (reference sequence). The CDR3 DNA is TGTGCCAGCAGTCGGTACAGGGATTCACCCCTCCACTTT. Protein sequence: CASSRYRDSPLHF.

The chain has TRBV5-1 and TRBJ1-6, with D possibly being TRBD1 (6 bases). Germline V gene sequence: CDR1 SGHRS, CDR2 YFSETQ. The CDR3 runs 15 residues. Trimming removed 4 bases from V and 4 bases from J, with 12 bases in between. The CDR3 bases are TGCGCCAGCAGCCCAAGAGGGGGTTATAATTCACCCCTCCACTTT. It translates to CASSPRGGYNSPLHF.

This chain connects TRBV6-5 to TRBJ2-7; 7 bases fit TRBD1. Germline-derived CDR1 and CDR2 are MNHEY and SVGAGI. CDR3 length equals 14 residues. Trimming removed 5 bases from V and 3 bases from J; junction bases left unmatched: 7. The CDR3 loop reads CASSEEGTVYEQYF. CDR3 in DNA: TGTGCCAGCAGTGAAGAAGGGACAGTCTACGAGCAGTACTTC.

The V gene is TRBV7-2, the J gene TRBJ2-3; 12 bases fit TRBD2. The CDR3 has 17 amino acids. J gave up 0 bases and V 5 bases, and 6 bases lay outside the gene matches. The germline gives CDR1 SGHTA, CDR2 FQGNSA. The CDR3 loop is CASSRWTSGESTDTQYF. CDR3 bases: TGTGCCAGCAGCCGCTGGACTAGCGGGGAAAGCACAGATACGCAGTATTTT.

V and J are TRBV6-1 and TRBJ1-2, with D unclear. The CDR3 has 14 residues. Germline V gives CDR1 MNHNS, CDR2 SASEGT. The V gene lost 6 bases and the J gene lost 5 bases, with 16 bases spanning the gap. The CDR3 nucleotides read TGTGCCAGCAGCCAGCTGGAACAGCTGTATGGCTACACCTTC. Translated: CASSQLEQLYGYTF.

This rearrangement joins TRBV11-3 to TRBJ1-4; D might be TRBD1 (5 bases). The V end lost 0 bases, the J end lost 7 bases, and 12 bases lay between the germline ends. CDR3 length equals 15 residues. CDR1 SGHNT and CDR2 YENEEA come from the germline V gene. For the CDR3, the DNA is TGTGCCAGCAGCTTAGATGGGGGAGCGTTTGAAAAACTGTTTTTT. Translation gives CASSLDGGAFEKLFF.

V and J are TRBV29-1 and TRBJ2-7; D gene ambiguous. The CDR3 is 12 residues long. The germline V gene has CDR1 SQVTM and CDR2 ANQGSEA. V was shortened by 4 bases and J by 2 bases, with 9 bases between the two germline ends. The CDR3 DNA reads TGCAGCGTTGCTGCAGGAGCCTACGAGCAGTACTTC. Protein: CSVAAGAYEQYF.

Note on this clone: At one end the junction does not follow the germline gene, possibly because of a read error. The J gene is TRBJ1-6, the V gene TRBV5-1; weak D call: TRBD1 (6 bases). CDR1 and CDR2 from the germline V gene are SGHRS and YFSETQ. This CDR3 contains 15 residues. This chain's CDR3 is CASRSVGAYNSPLHF. For the CDR3, the DNA is TGCGCCAGCAGGTCGGTGGGGGCCTACAATTCACCCCTCCACTTT.

This sequence joins TRBV29-1 and TRBJ2-3, with TRBD1 matching over 9 bases. Germline loops: CDR1 SQVTM, CDR2 ANQGSEA. CDR3 length equals 13 residues. With V trimmed by 3 bases and J by 3 bases, 1 base remained unmatched. CDR3 protein: CSVETGGTDTQYF. CDR3 DNA: TGCAGCGTTGAGACAGGGGGGACAGATACGCAGTATTTT.

This chain joins TRBV9 and TRBJ2-3; TRBD2 matches 16 bases. J lost 6 bases, V lost 4 bases, and 8 bases had no gene match. Germline V gene data show CDR1 as SGDLS and CDR2 as YYNGEE. CDR3 size: 17 residues. CDR3 in DNA: TGTGCCAGCAGCTTCCAGGGACTAGCGGGAGGGAAGGATACGCAGTATTTT. Translation gives CASSFQGLAGGKDTQYF.